What follows are 5 T cell receptor beta chains derived from one specimen sequenced in a study of shared clonotypes between healthy human individuals. Measured with immunoSEQ multiplex PCR; TCRdb has only the in-frame clones, and not every one. Altogether fewer than 2.5 million clones are present, approximately 94% being singletons, with the ten largest covering approximately 0.37%. The sample was naive CD4+ T cells from PBMCs. Subset described: CD45RA+ positively selected. These receptor sequences come from a man between 18 and 35 years old in good health. Some clones in this sample may be carry-over from other donors' samples.

The chain combines TRBV4-2 with TRBJ2-3; D gene ambiguous. Trimming cost V 3 bases and J 14 bases, with 24 bases left between them. The CDR3 contains 15 residues. The V gene's germline CDR1 is LGHNA and CDR2 YNFKEQ. The CDR3 sequence: CASSQIRSILLGLYF. CDR3 bases: TGTGCCAGCAGCCAGATACGCAGTATCCTTCTGGGTTTGTATTTT.

This rearrangement joins TRBV19 to TRBJ1-2; 8 bases agree with TRBD1. Trimming took 7 bases from V and 2 from J; bases not matched to a gene: 3. CDR1 is LNHDA and CDR2 is SQIVND in the germline V gene (reference sequence). This CDR3 comprises 13 residues. The CDR3 sequence: CASKTGANYGYTF. The CDR3 nucleotides read TGTGCCAGTAAGACAGGGGCGAACTATGGCTACACCTTC.

This clone was recorded only once. The chain couples TRBV2 to TRBJ2-5; possibly TRBD1 for D (5 bases). Judging by the DNA end, TRBJ2-7 fits better; the J call may be wrong. The V gene's germline CDR1 is SNHLY and CDR2 FYNNEI. The CDR3 consists of 12 residues. CDR3 in DNA: TGTGCCAGCAGAGATGACAGCTACGAGCAGTACTTC. Translated, it gives CASRDDSYEQYF.

This clone was seen more than once but under ten times. The gene calls are TRBV5-1 and TRBJ2-5, with 9 bases aligning to TRBD2. This CDR3 comprises 14 residues. The germline gives CDR1 SGHRS, CDR2 YFSETQ. The trim removed 4 bases at V and 5 bases at J, leaving 6 bases unmatched. The CDR3 here is CASSGGTSRETQYF. The CDR3 nucleotides read TGCGCCAGCAGCGGAGGGACTAGCAGGGAGACCCAGTACTTC.

This sequence joins TRBV2 and TRBJ2-7; D may match TRBD1 or TRBD2 (7 bases each). V lost 6 bases, J lost 7 bases, and 16 bases lay in between. Germline CDR1 reads SNHLY; CDR2 reads FYNNEI. This CDR3 contains 13 residues. CDR3 region: CASRVGTAGEQYF. CDR3 in DNA: TGTGCCAGCAGGGTCGGGACAGCGGGAGAGCAGTACTTC.